These T cell receptor beta chains were read from a single sample in a study of CD8+ T cells in alopecia areata. Data came from immunoSEQ multiplex PCR; TCRdb stores just in-frame clones and leaves some out. Of some 180,000 clones in the sample, about 48% were seen once. The sample consisted of CD8+ T cells sorted from blood, taken at week 24, from a patient treated with tofacitinib. The receptors originated from a human donor with alopecia areata. Each CDR3 is given with its conserved first and last residue. A D gene is named only where the DNA matches it firmly. Clone size is shown for a subset of rows, as once, few, many or a class of expanded clone.

v_gene	j_gene	d_gene	abundance	CDR3aa	CDR3nt
TRBV2	TRBJ2-1	NA	few	CASSPNLGNEQFF	TGTGCCAGCAGTCCCAATCTAGGCAATGAGCAGTTCTTC
TRBV30	TRBJ2-5	TRBD2	NA	CAWSKWGGETQYF	TGTGCCTGGAGTAAATGGGGGGGAGAGACCCAGTACTTC
TRBV10-2	TRBJ2-7	NA	once	CASGDTSPYEQYF	TGCGCCAGCGGGGACACCTCCCCCTACGAGCAGTACTTC
TRBV29-1	TRBJ2-7	NA	few	CSARDADSYEQYF	TGCAGCGCCCGGGACGCAGACTCCTACGAGCAGTACTTC
TRBV30	TRBJ2-7	NA	NA	CAWSGGTSPGEQYF	TGTGCCTGGAGTGGAGGGACGTCTCCTGGCGAGCAGTACTTC
TRBV30	TRBJ2-7	TRBD2	NA	CAWSVRGLAEIYEQYF	TGTGCCTGGAGTGTACGCGGACTAGCAGAGATATACGAGCAGTACTTC
TRBV11-2	TRBJ1-2	NA	few	CASTGTYYGYTF	TGTGCCAGCACGGGGACATACTATGGCTACACCTTC
TRBV30	TRBJ1-2	TRBD1	NA	CASGIGQGIYGYTF	TGTGCCTCCGGAATTGGACAGGGGATCTATGGCTACACCTTC
TRBV5-6	TRBJ2-7	NA	NA	CASSLDQSSYEQYF	TGTGCCAGCAGCCTGGACCAGAGCTCCTACGAGCAGTACTTC
TRBV19	TRBJ1-1	NA	NA	CASSMNIEAFF	TGTGCCAGTAGTATGAATATTGAAGCTTTCTTT
TRBV6-1	TRBJ2-7	NA	NA	CASSTAYEQYF	TGTGCCAGCTCTACCGCCTACGAGCAGTACTTC
TRBV28	TRBJ2-2	NA	few	CASSFPQGSNTGELFF	TGTGCCAGCAGTTTTCCTCAGGGCTCGAACACCGGGGAGCTGTTTTTT
TRBV10-3	TRBJ2-7	TRBD1	few	CAIRVNRGNEQYF	TGTGCCATCAGGGTCAACAGGGGGAACGAGCAGTACTTC
TRBV7-6	TRBJ2-2	NA	NA	CASSPNRDSNTGELFF	TGTGCCAGCAGCCCAAACCGGGACTCGAACACCGGGGAGCTGTTTTTT
TRBV29-1	TRBJ2-7	NA	NA	CSVTTAGASYEQYF	TGCAGCGTTACAACAGCAGGGGCCTCCTACGAGCAGTACTTC
TRBV25-1	TRBJ1-2	NA	few	CASSADGYTF	TGTGCCAGCAGCGCAGATGGCTACACCTTC
TRBV30	TRBJ2-3	NA	few	CAWSWTASKTQYF	TGTGCCTGGAGTTGGACAGCCTCGAAAACGCAGTATTTT
TRBV5-6	TRBJ2-7	NA	NA	CASSSSGLYEQYF	NA
TRBV5-1	TRBJ2-1	TRBD2	NA	CASSLERGEQFF	TGCGCCAGCAGCTTGGAGCGGGGAGAGCAGTTCTTC
TRBV5-6	TRBJ1-1	NA	NA	CASSLFGQGLNTEAFF	TGTGCCAGCAGCTTGTTTGGGCAGGGGCTGAACACTGAAGCTTTCTTT
TRBV9	TRBJ1-2	NA	few	CASSVQGSYGYTF	TGTGCCAGCAGCGTACAGGGTTCCTATGGCTACACCTTC
TRBV4-3	TRBJ2-1	TRBD2	NA	CASSRGTSERNEQFF	TGCGCCAGCAGCCGCGGGACTAGCGAAAGGAATGAGCAGTTCTTC
TRBV29-1	TRBJ2-1	NA	NA	CSVEEDISKFF	TGCAGCGTTGAAGAGGACATCTCGAAGTTCTTC
TRBV19	TRBJ2-2	TRBD2	NA	CASSTTSGNTGELFF	TGTGCCAGTAGTACTACTAGCGGTAACACCGGGGAGCTGTTTTTT
TRBV11-2	TRBJ2-7	NA	NA	CASSFSSPYEQYF	TGTGCCAGCAGCTTCTCTAGCCCCTACGAGCAGTACTTC
TRBV29-1	TRBJ2-3	TRBD2	NA	CSVNGGGMDTQYF	TGCAGCGTTAATGGCGGGGGGATGGATACGCAGTATTTT
TRBV10-2	TRBJ1-2	TRBD1	NA	CASTPGGSYGYTF	TGCGCCAGCACCCCAGGGGGCAGCTATGGCTACACCTTC
TRBV27	TRBJ1-6	NA	few	CASSLSPNSPLHF	TGTGCCAGCAGTTTATCTCCTAATTCACCCCTCCACTTT
TRBV29-1	TRBJ1-1	TRBD1	few	CSVLHRGLTMNTEAFF	TGCAGCGTTCTACACAGGGGGCTAACCATGAACACTGAAGCTTTCTTT
TRBV7-3	TRBJ2-7	NA	NA	CASSLNTGLEQYF	TGTGCCAGCAGCTTAAATACCGGGCTCGAGCAGTACTTC
TRBV10-2	TRBJ2-6	NA	NA	CASKDLSGANVLTF	TGCGCCAGCAAAGACCTCTCTGGGGCCAACGTCCTGACTTTC
TRBV12-5	TRBJ1-3	NA	few	CASGLPRQAGYTIYF	TGTGCTAGTGGTCTGCCCAGACAGGCCGGATACACCATATATTTT
TRBV2	TRBJ2-7	TRBD1	few	CASRDRGYRSAYEQYF	TGTGCCAGCCGGGACAGGGGATATCGTTCTGCTTACGAGCAGTACTTC
TRBV7-8	TRBJ2-7	TRBD1	NA	CASSLGGTGGYEQYF	TGTGCCAGCAGCTTAGGTGGGACAGGGGGCTACGAGCAGTACTTC
TRBV11-2	TRBJ2-5	NA	few	CASSATGNTIRETQYF	TGTGCCAGCTCAGCGACAGGAAATACCATAAGAGAGACCCAGTACTTC
TRBV5-1	TRBJ2-2	NA	few	CASSLEGTGELFF	TGCGCCAGCAGCCTAGAGGGTACCGGGGAGCTGTTTTTT
TRBV11-2	TRBJ1-2	NA	once	CASSPSVGSYGYTF	TGTGCCAGCAGCCCGTCGGTAGGGAGCTATGGCTACACCTTC